These 7 T cell receptor beta chains originate from one sample sequenced in a study of blood T cell repertoires in COVID-19. Profiled with immunoSEQ multiplex PCR; TCRdb holds only in-frame clones, not every one. The sample lists some 13,000 clones, 70% to 90% occurring once. The sequenced sample consisted of peripheral blood. The receptors derive from a man aged 80 or over with acute or convalescent COVID-19.

The rearrangement links TRBV7-2 to TRBJ2-1; D is ambiguous. V lost 5 bases and J 7 bases, leaving 9 bases between the germline ends. CDR3 length: 12 residues. Germline assignment: CDR1 SGHTA and CDR2 FQGNSA. The CDR3 spells CASSRARNEQFF. The CDR3 DNA is TGTGCCAGCAGCCGAGCGCGGAATGAGCAGTTCTTC.

This clone was found once. The chain employs TRBV5-6 and TRBJ2-2; 14 nucleotides match TRBD2. Germline V gene data show CDR1 as SGHDT and CDR2 as YYEEEE. V was pared by 4 bases and J by 6 bases, with 5 bases of the junction left unmatched. The CDR3 spans 16 residues. This CDR3 reads CASSRGTSGSPGELFF. DNA of the CDR3: TGTGCCAGCAGCCGCGGGACTAGCGGGAGCCCCGGGGAGCTGTTTTTT.

The chain links TRBV12-3 or TRBV12-4 to TRBJ2-7, with 7 nucleotides matching TRBD2. There are 12 residues in the CDR3. Trimming at V came to 6 bases and at J to 7 bases, leaving 6 bases not matched to a gene. CDR3 DNA sequence: TGTGCCAGCAGGCCCGGGGGGAGAGAGCAGTACTTC. Translated: CASRPGGREQYF.

This chain uses TRBV18 with TRBJ2-4; 8 bases align to TRBD1. V shed 5 bases and J 8 bases; nucleotides not matched to a gene: 8. The CDR3 has 14 amino acids. Germline V lookup: CDR1 KGHSH, CDR2 LQKENI. In DNA, the CDR3 is TGTGCCAGCTCAACCGGGACAGGTTCTTACATTCAGTACTTC. As protein: CASSTGTGSYIQYF. Based on the CDR3 plus reference TRBV18 and TRBJ2-4, the full variable domain is NAGVMQNPRHLVRRRGQEARLRCSPMKGHSHVYWYRQLPEEGLKFMVYLQKENIIDESGMPKERFSAEFPKEGPSILRIQQVVRGDSAAYFCASSTGTGSYIQYFGAGTRLSVL.

The gene calls are TRBV11-2 and TRBJ1-2; tentative D call: TRBD1 (5 bases). This CDR3 spans 14 amino acids. Trimming pared 3 bases from V and 3 bases from J, leaving 11 bases between. Germline CDR1 is SGHAT and CDR2 is FQNNGV. The CDR3, as DNA: TGTGCCAGCAGCTTCGAAAGGGGCTACTATGGCTACACCTTC. Its translation is CASSFERGYYGYTF.

The rearrangement uses TRBV7-3 and TRBJ1-6; TRBD1 is a possible D gene (6 bases). V lost 5 bases and J 7 bases, leaving 9 bases between the germline ends. Germline V gives CDR1 SGHTA, CDR2 FQGTGA. The CDR3 is made up of 13 amino acids. This CDR3 reads CASSRDRNSPLHF. The DNA of the CDR3 is TGTGCCAGCAGCCGCGACAGGAATTCACCCCTCCACTTT.

The genes are TRBV5-6 and TRBJ1-1, with 10 bases that match TRBD1. Unmatched junction bases numbered 2, after V lost 2 bases and J lost 1 base. CDR3 length: 15 amino acids. Germline V gene lookup returns CDR1 SGHDT and CDR2 YYEEEE. The DNA of the CDR3 is TGTGCCAGCAGCTTCAGGACAGGGGGGAACACTGAAGCTTTCTTT. This encodes CASSFRTGGNTEAFF.